A selection of T cell receptor beta chains follows, all from one sample in a study of cytomegalovirus exposure and HLA in healthy donors. Profiled with immunoSEQ multiplex PCR; TCRdb holds only in-frame clones, not every one. The sample lists roughly 130,000 clones, 80% to 85% seen once, with 2.1% in the top ten. Sequencing was performed on PBMCs. The receptor source for this set is a man aged 25 to 40 in good health and CMV-seronegative. Each CDR3 is given with its conserved first and last residue. The order of the fields is V gene, D gene, clone size, J gene, CDR3 protein, CDR3 DNA. A D gene is named only where the DNA matches it firmly. Clone size is not always given. Where it is, it says once, few, many or a class for expanded clones.

V: TRBV28
D: TRBD1
size: NA
J: TRBJ1-2
CDR3: CAYGLGQGGNYGYTF
DNA: TGTGCCTATGGCCTGGGACAGGGAGGCAACTATGGCTACACCTTC

V: TRBV27
D: NA
size: once
J: TRBJ1-1
CDR3: CASSPRQDVNTEAFF
DNA: TGTGCCAGCAGTCCTCGACAGGATGTGAACACTGAAGCTTTCTTT

V: TRBV10-2
D: TRBD2
size: NA
J: TRBJ2-5
CDR3: CASSDLAGGTGTQYF
DNA: TGCGCCAGCAGTGATCTAGCGGGGGGTACGGGGACCCAGTACTTC

V: TRBV6-4
D: NA
size: NA
J: TRBJ2-2
CDR3: CASSDSSNGELFF
DNA: TGTGCCAGCAGTGACTCGTCAAACGGGGAGCTGTTTTTT

V: TRBV28
D: NA
size: NA
J: TRBJ1-5
CDR3: CASSAGVQAQHF
DNA: TGTGCCAGCAGTGCTGGGGTACAGGCCCAGCATTTT

V: TRBV27
D: NA
size: NA
J: TRBJ2-1
CDR3: CASSPRSSYNEQFF
DNA: TGTGCCAGCAGTCCCCGCAGTTCCTACAATGAGCAGTTCTTC

V: TRBV9
D: TRBD2
size: NA
J: TRBJ2-3
CDR3: CASSVGASGADTQYF
DNA: TGTGCCAGCAGCGTAGGGGCTAGCGGCGCAGATACGCAGTATTTT

V: TRBV7-2
D: NA
size: NA
J: TRBJ1-2
CDR3: CASSFHRDAYGYTF
DNA: TGTGCCAGCAGCTTTCACAGGGATGCATATGGCTACACCTTC

V: TRBV19
D: NA
size: NA
J: TRBJ1-4
CDR3: CASSWAGNEKLFF
DNA: TGTGCCAGTAGCTGGGCGGGGAATGAAAAACTGTTTTTT

V: TRBV4-3
D: TRBD1
size: NA
J: TRBJ1-5
CDR3: CASSPHDRGPGNQPQHF
DNA: TGCGCCAGCAGCCCTCACGACAGGGGGCCCGGCAATCAGCCCCAGCATTTT

V: TRBV14
D: NA
size: few
J: TRBJ1-6
CDR3: CASSQTPDYWGSPLHF
DNA: TGTGCCAGCAGCCAAACCCCCGACTACTGGGGTTCACCCCTCCACTTT

V: TRBV6-6
D: TRBD1
size: NA
J: TRBJ1-1
CDR3: CASSPPGQGLNTEAFF
DNA: TGTGCCAGCAGTCCCCCGGGACAGGGCCTGAACACTGAAGCTTTCTTT

V: TRBV4-1
D: TRBD2
size: NA
J: TRBJ2-7
CDR3: CASSQGPGGVEQYF
DNA: TGCGCCAGCAGCCAAGGCCCTGGGGGGGTCGAGCAGTACTTC

V: TRBV30
D: NA
size: NA
J: TRBJ1-3
CDR3: CAWSGQGYTIYF
DNA: TGTGCCTGGAGTGGGCAGGGGTACACCATATATTTT

V: TRBV18
D: NA
size: NA
J: TRBJ2-7
CDR3: CASSPDQEGTYEQYF
DNA: TGTGCCAGCTCACCTGATCAGGAGGGAACCTACGAGCAGTACTTC

V: TRBV29-1
D: TRBD1
size: NA
J: TRBJ1-2
CDR3: CSVSGQGALGYGYTF
DNA: TGCAGCGTCTCGGGACAGGGGGCGCTGGGCTATGGCTACACCTTC

V: TRBV18
D: TRBD1
size: NA
J: TRBJ2-1
CDR3: CASSPILGTAYNEQFF
DNA: TGTGCCAGCTCACCGATCCTCGGGACAGCCTACAATGAGCAGTTCTTC

V: TRBV29-1
D: TRBD1
size: NA
J: TRBJ1-1
CDR3: CSVRRRDRALMNTEAFF
DNA: TGCAGCGTGCGTCGAAGGGACAGAGCCTTAATGAACACTGAAGCTTTCTTT

V: TRBV9
D: TRBD2
size: NA
J: TRBJ2-5
CDR3: CASSVDPSGGTQETQYF
DNA: TGTGCCAGCAGCGTAGATCCTAGCGGGGGGACACAAGAGACCCAGTACTTC

V: TRBV28
D: NA
size: NA
J: TRBJ1-1
CDR3: CASYPGGGDTEAFF
DNA: TGTGCCAGCTACCCTGGGGGAGGGGACACTGAAGCTTTCTTT

V: TRBV11-2
D: TRBD2
size: NA
J: TRBJ2-3
CDR3: CASSLDRVAGPTDTQYF
DNA: TGTGCCAGCAGCTTAGATCGAGTAGCGGGACCCACAGATACGCAGTATTTT

V: TRBV28
D: NA
size: NA
J: TRBJ1-2
CDR3: CASTQTGLGYGYTF
DNA: TGTGCCAGCACCCAGACAGGACTGGGGTATGGCTACACCTTC

V: TRBV6-5
D: TRBD1
size: few
J: TRBJ2-5
CDR3: CASSSGTGIQETQYF
DNA: TGTGCCAGCAGTTCCGGGACAGGGATTCAAGAGACCCAGTACTTC

V: TRBV7-9
D: NA
size: NA
J: TRBJ2-1
CDR3: CSSSLHQQGHEQFF
DNA: TGTTCCAGCAGCTTACACCAACAGGGTCATGAGCAGTTCTTC

V: TRBV28
D: NA
size: NA
J: TRBJ2-1
CDR3: CASSATSLTPFF
DNA: TGTGCCAGCAGTGCGACTAGTTTGACGCCGTTCTTC

V: TRBV2
D: NA
size: NA
J: TRBJ1-2
CDR3: CASSEVGRSNYGYTF
DNA: TGTGCCAGCAGTGAAGTTGGCAGATCGAACTATGGCTACACCTTC

V: TRBV14
D: TRBD2
size: NA
J: TRBJ2-3
CDR3: CASSQARKAGGPGSSTDTQYF
DNA: TGTGCCAGCAGCCAAGCGAGGAAAGCGGGGGGGCCGGGCTCTAGCACAGATACGCAGTATTTT

V: TRBV27
D: TRBD1
size: NA
J: TRBJ2-7
CDR3: CASRLLAADRTNPSRQYF
DNA: TGTGCCAGCCGGCTATTAGCCGCGGACAGGACAAATCCGAGTAGGCAGTACTTC

V: TRBV10-3
D: TRBD1
size: NA
J: TRBJ1-6
CDR3: CAISAGRGGETPLHF
DNA: TGTGCCATCAGTGCGGGGCGAGGGGGCGAGACACCCCTCCACTTT

V: TRBV4-3
D: TRBD1
size: once
J: TRBJ2-4
CDR3: CASSQDRQGGAKNSQYF
DNA: TGCGCCAGCAGCCAGGATAGACAGGGGGGTGCCAAAAACAGTCAGTACTTC

V: TRBV28
D: NA
size: NA
J: TRBJ1-1
CDR3: CASSLKGHQNTEAFF
DNA: TGTGCCAGCAGTTTAAAGGGGCACCAGAACACTGAAGCTTTCTTT

V: TRBV6-5
D: TRBD1
size: NA
J: TRBJ1-6
CDR3: CASSRDRANSPLHF
DNA: TGTGCCAGCAGCCGGGACAGGGCTAATTCACCCCTCCACTTT

V: TRBV21-1
D: NA
size: NA
J: TRBJ1-6
CDR3: CASSKAEEDSLLSPLHF
DNA: TGTGCCAGCAGCAAAGCGGAGGAGGACAGCTTGTTGTCACCCCTCCACTTT

V: TRBV4-1
D: TRBD1
size: NA
J: TRBJ2-2
CDR3: CASSQIFFGQVGTNAGELFF
DNA: TGCGCCAGCAGCCAAATTTTTTTTGGACAGGTTGGAACGAACGCCGGGGAGCTGTTTTTT

V: TRBV2
D: TRBD1
size: NA
J: TRBJ1-6
CDR3: CASSGGAGGMSPLHF
DNA: TGTGCCAGCAGTGGAGGGGCAGGGGGAATGTCACCCCTCCACTTT

V: TRBV18
D: TRBD2
size: NA
J: TRBJ2-3
CDR3: CASSPPTSGGQDTQYF
DNA: TGTGCCAGCTCACCACCGACTAGCGGGGGGCAAGATACGCAGTATTTT

V: TRBV7-2
D: TRBD1
size: NA
J: TRBJ2-5
CDR3: CASSSTSGNRGTQYF
DNA: TGTGCCAGCAGCTCCACGTCCGGGAACAGGGGGACCCAGTACTTC

V: TRBV28
D: TRBD1
size: NA
J: TRBJ1-2
CDR3: CASSLFKEGAAGYTF
DNA: TGTGCCAGCAGTTTATTTAAGGAGGGGGCGGCTGGCTACACCTTC

V: TRBV18
D: TRBD1
size: few
J: TRBJ2-7
CDR3: CASSQTGGHEQYF
DNA: TGTGCCAGCTCACAAACAGGGGGCCACGAGCAGTACTTC

V: TRBV5-4
D: NA
size: few
J: TRBJ2-7
CDR3: CASSNAPGYEQYF
DNA: TGTGCCAGCAGCAACGCCCCAGGGTACGAGCAGTACTTC

V: TRBV19
D: TRBD1
size: NA
J: TRBJ2-5
CDR3: CASSRTGGGQETQYF
DNA: TGTGCCAGTAGTAGAACAGGGGGCGGCCAAGAGACCCAGTACTTC

V: TRBV29-1
D: NA
size: NA
J: TRBJ1-2
CDR3: CSVESGAVLGGYTF
DNA: TGCAGCGTTGAGTCAGGGGCCGTCTTGGGCGGCTACACCTTC

V: TRBV29-1
D: NA
size: NA
J: TRBJ2-7
CDR3: CSVDRSGRGEQYF
DNA: TGCAGCGTTGACAGGAGCGGTCGAGGGGAGCAGTACTTC

V: TRBV6-1
D: NA
size: NA
J: TRBJ2-3
CDR3: CASSDIRDTDTQYF
DNA: TGTGCCAGCAGTGATATCAGGGACACAGATACGCAGTATTTT

V: TRBV7-6
D: NA
size: NA
J: TRBJ2-2
CDR3: CASTRGQGGYPGELFF
DNA: TGTGCCAGCACCCGAGGGCAGGGAGGATACCCCGGGGAGCTGTTTTTT

V: TRBV2
D: TRBD1
size: once
J: TRBJ1-2
CDR3: CASTRHRGNDGYTF
DNA: TGTGCCAGCACCAGGCACAGGGGCAATGATGGCTACACCTTC

V: TRBV6-4
D: TRBD2
size: NA
J: TRBJ2-3
CDR3: CASRVTSGGTDTQYF
DNA: TGTGCCAGCAGGGTAACTAGCGGGGGTACAGATACGCAGTATTTT

V: TRBV5-1
D: TRBD1
size: once
J: TRBJ2-7
CDR3: CASSVSGTGGFEQYF
DNA: TGCGCCAGCAGCGTCTCCGGGACAGGGGGGTTCGAGCAGTACTTC

V: TRBV5-6
D: NA
size: NA
J: TRBJ2-7
CDR3: CASSHRLLEGTESYEQYF
DNA: TGTGCCAGCAGCCATCGGCTACTAGAGGGGACTGAGTCCTACGAGCAGTACTTC

V: TRBV15
D: TRBD1
size: NA
J: TRBJ1-4
CDR3: CATSRIQGTNEKLFF
DNA: TGTGCCACCAGCAGGATACAGGGGACTAATGAAAAACTGTTTTTT

V: TRBV5-8
D: NA
size: NA
J: TRBJ2-3
CDR3: CASTLTDSSTDTQYF
DNA: TGTGCCAGCACCTTGACTGATTCTAGCACAGATACGCAGTATTTT

V: TRBV19
D: NA
size: once
J: TRBJ1-1
CDR3: CASSIEITLRTEAFF
DNA: TGTGCCAGTAGTATAGAAATCACCCTGAGAACTGAAGCTTTCTTT

V: TRBV7-9
D: TRBD2
size: NA
J: TRBJ2-5
CDR3: CASSLAGEGRRKETQYF
DNA: TGTGCCAGCAGCTTAGCGGGGGAGGGGCGGAGAAAAGAGACCCAGTACTTC

V: TRBV11-2
D: NA
size: NA
J: TRBJ2-5
CDR3: CASSLDLRGPGEQYF
DNA: TGTGCCAGCAGCTTAGATCTACGGGGCCCGGGGGAGCAGTACTTC

V: TRBV11-3
D: NA
size: NA
J: TRBJ1-2
CDR3: CASSLGSLGVAAGKGYTF
DNA: TGTGCCAGCAGCTTAGGAAGTCTCGGTGTGGCGGCGGGAAAGGGCTACACCTTC

V: TRBV29-1
D: NA
size: NA
J: TRBJ2-7
CDR3: CSVRDYGGGGYEQYF
DNA: TGCAGCGTCCGGGACTATGGAGGGGGAGGCTACGAGCAGTACTTC